The 15 T cell receptor beta chains below come from one sample, sequenced in a study of Graves' ophthalmopathy and Graves' hyperthyroidism. Investigators amplified TCR beta CDR3 regions from RNA transcripts. Second-round multiplex PCR came after a first-round RT-PCR that employed HTBI primers. MiXCR was run by TCRdb on the multiplex PCR reads, yielding one entry per CDR3 protein. The sample contains 900,000 to 1,200,000 distinct CDR3 sequences, about two fifths of which appear only once. Specimen: peripheral blood or thyroid tissue (not recorded which). Receptor source: an adult man with Graves' hyperthyroidism.

This clonotype was picked up many times. The chain carries TRBV19 and TRBJ1-5, with unresolved D. Germline V gives CDR1 LNHDA, CDR2 SQIVND (reference sequence). With 4 bases removed from V and 3 bases from J, the gap between germline ends came to 7 bases. CDR3 length equals 13 residues. The CDR3 nucleotides read TGTGCCAGTAGTACCCAGGTCAATCAGCCCCAGCATTTT. Translated, it gives CASSTQVNQPQHF.

This clonotype was detected many times. J is TRBJ1-5 and V is TRBV20-1; 7 bases align to TRBD1. The germline gives CDR1 DFQATT, CDR2 SNEGSKA (reference sequence). Trimming took 5 bases from V and 4 from J; bases not matched to a gene: 2. The CDR3 runs to 12 residues. CDR3 loop: CSAEQGNQPQHF. The CDR3 DNA is TGCAGTGCTGAACAGGGGAATCAGCCCCAGCATTTT.

The table lists this clonotype with a few counts. The J gene is TRBJ2-7, the V gene TRBV7-7; D may correspond to TRBD1 or TRBD2 (7 bases each). There are 15 residues in the CDR3. Germline-derived CDR1 and CDR2 are SSHAT and FNYEAQ (reference sequence). Trimming took 5 bases from V and 2 from J, leaving 16 bases between them. The CDR3 DNA reads TGTGCCAGCAGCCGTTCCAGGGGGGGCACCTACGAGCAGTACTTC. It codes for CASSRSRGGTYEQYF.

This clonotype was recorded only once. This chain connects TRBV7-9 to TRBJ2-5, with TRBD1 identical over 9 bases. V was clipped by 5 bases and J by 5 bases; unmatched bases: 9. This CDR3 contains 15 residues. The germline gives CDR1 SEHNR, CDR2 FQNEAQ (reference sequence). CDR3 sequence reads: CASSDGQGSGETQYF. DNA of the CDR3: TGTGCCAGCAGCGACGGACAGGGGTCGGGGGAGACCCAGTACTTC.

This clonotype was found once. The junction and the germline gene differ at one end; a read error may be behind it. This rearrangement joins TRBV20-1 to TRBJ2-7; D is possibly TRBD1 (6 bases). CDR1 DFQATT and CDR2 SNEGSKA come from the germline V gene (reference sequence). The CDR3 consists of 15 residues. CDR3 region: CSAGDAGALAYEQYF. The CDR3 nucleotides read TGCAGTGCTGGAGATGCAGGGGCGCTGGCCTACGAGCAGTACTTC.

This clonotype occurred many times. The V gene is TRBV7-2, the J gene TRBJ2-5, with 16 positions matching TRBD2. V dropped 5 bases and J dropped 2; count of bases not matched to a gene: 5. The CDR3 runs to 17 residues. Germline V CDR1 and CDR2: SGHTA, FQGNSA. Written as DNA, the CDR3 is TGTGCCAGCAGCCCACCGGGACTAGCGGGGGGGCAAGAGACCCAGTACTTC. It is translated as CASSPPGLAGGQETQYF.

The gene calls are TRBV18 and TRBJ1-1; TRBD1 might be the D (5 bases). The CDR3 has 14 amino acids. Looked up from germline, CDR1 is KGHSH and CDR2 is LQKENI. CDR3 sequence (DNA): TGTGCTTCCGCCCAGGGTCTCGGGAACACTGAAGCTTTCTTT. It specifies CASAQGLGNTEAFF.

The chain links TRBV20-1 to TRBJ2-5, with 8 bases lining up with TRBD2. This CDR3 has 11 residues. V shed 6 bases and J 9 bases; nucleotides not matched to a gene: 6. Germline CDR1 and CDR2: DFQATT and SNEGSKA (reference sequence). The CDR3 here is CSAKGAGAQYF. The CDR3 bases are TGCAGTGCAAAGGGAGCGGGAGCCCAGTACTTC.

This clonotype was seen a few times. The gene calls are TRBV2 and TRBJ2-5; D is ambiguous. Deletions cut 5 bases from V and 2 bases from J, with 9 bases between. Germline V gene sequence: CDR1 SNHLY, CDR2 FYNNEI. The CDR3 runs 13 residues. The CDR3 DNA reads TGTGCCAGCAGTCCCTATAATCAAGAGACCCAGTACTTC. It specifies CASSPYNQETQYF.

This chain uses TRBV29-1 with TRBJ2-7; a possible D gene is TRBD1 (7 bases). Germline V CDR1 and CDR2: SQVTM, ANQGSEA. This CDR3 is 11 amino acids long. The germline V and J ends were trimmed by 7 bases and 7 bases, with 14 bases remaining between them. The CDR3 here is CSGRDSREQYF. The CDR3 bases are TGCAGCGGGAGGGACAGCCGTGAGCAGTACTTC.

This clonotype appeared many times. The chain combines TRBV9 with TRBJ1-1, with D possibly TRBD1 on 6 matching bases. The CDR3 has 14 amino acids. Per germline, CDR1 SGDLS and CDR2 YYNGEE. The V and J ends lost 3 bases and 2 bases respectively, with 11 bases between them. CDR3 bases: TGTGCCAGCAGCGCCACAGGGTTCAACACTGAAGCTTTCTTT. This translates into CASSATGFNTEAFF.

The table lists this clonotype with many counts. This sequence joins TRBV15 and TRBJ1-3; D gene unclear. The CDR3 is 13 residues long. The V and J ends lost 3 bases and 6 bases respectively, with 9 bases between them. CDR1 is LNHNV and CDR2 is YYDKDF in the germline V gene (reference sequence). Written as DNA, the CDR3 is TGTGCCACCAGCAGGGGTGGCGAAAACACCATATATTTT. It encodes CATSRGGENTIYF.

This clonotype has a count of ten or more. The rearrangement links TRBV5-1 to TRBJ2-7; 7 bases are shared with TRBD1. Germline CDR1 reads SGHRS; CDR2 reads YFSETQ. The CDR3 consists of 14 residues. V was pared by 4 bases and J by 2 bases, with 6 bases of the junction left unmatched. CDR3 residues: CASSLWDSTYEQYF. DNA of the CDR3: TGCGCCAGCAGCCTGTGGGACAGCACCTACGAGCAGTACTTC.

This chain's CDR3 is CASRLPGQIWETQYF. CDR3 DNA: TGTGCCAGCAGGTTGCCGGGACAGATTTGGGAGACCCAGTACTTC. The chain links TRBV12-3 or TRBV12-4 to TRBJ2-5, with 7 bases aligning to TRBD1. The CDR3 length is 15 residues. V was pared by 6 bases and J by 5 bases, with 12 bases of the junction left unmatched.

Comments on this clonotype: Since no conserved phenylalanine or tryptophan closes the CDR3, a read error is the likely cause. It is unclear where the CDR3 begins or ends on the DNA, so no DNA is shown, and the CDR3 is as TCRdb lists it. The gene calls are TRBV29-1 and TRBJ1-4; the table assigns TRBD1, which was not confirmed against the DNA. Germline V lookup: CDR1 SQVTM, CDR2 ANQGSEA. The CDR3 extends over 9 residues, inclusive of both ends. The chain's CDR3 is CSVPLGQLG.